The T cell receptor (beta chain) under discussion was sequenced for a study of cytomegalovirus exposure and HLA in healthy donors (dated by TCRdb to the late 2010s). Concerning the study at large: A later analysis indicated that the 100 to 150 validation repertoires were generated on the platform also employed for the roughly 650 repertoires of the first cohort. The study aimed to test whether cataloging public T cell receptors could reveal signatures of past pathogen exposure. In addition to the first cohort of around 670 subjects, a separate validation cohort of 120 different subjects was used. To predict cytomegalovirus infection status, the study brought together high-throughput TCR immunosequencing, statistical association of individual TCRs with disease status, and machine learning.

The library was obtained by the immunoSEQ multiplex PCR assay. Per the authors' processing: A statistical classification framework was developed to diagnose cytomegalovirus status using the catalog of TCR beta chain sequences. TCRdb re-hosts the immuneACCESS table, in-frame sequences only. Its copies lack some clones; in the studies checked, an unresolved V gene accounts for under half of them, and the cause for the rest is not known. D and trimming were read from the DNA, whereas the V and J calls and clone size are those reported in that table. The sample contains 70,000 to 75,000 clones, 94% of them found a single time. The ten largest clones represent 1.5% to 2% of the sample. A note on this clone: Its antigen specificity is not known. No clone much larger than this one lies a single base away; base qualities are absent.

The CDR3 contains 16 residues, cysteine and phenylalanine counted. The read is trimmed to its CDR3 DNA, 48 bases read in frame from base 1. Taken from the germline V gene, the CDR1 and CDR2 loops are SGHVS and FQNEAQ. The germline V and J ends show losses of 6 bases and 0 bases respectively, and no gene match explains 4 bases of the junction. Broader findings and caveats from the paper: All 120 or so repertoires were used to score co-occurrence in the validation cohort in a later analysis, because that analysis had no HLA typing for the cohort. Three of the identified cytomegalovirus-associated TCR beta chains were confirmed in vitro to be specific for cytomegalovirus antigens. The authors suggested that the approach could potentially be extended to other disease states and immunological phenotypes. The classifier was reported to diagnose cytomegalovirus status with high specificity and sensitivity in both the original and validation cohorts. A total of around 150 TCR beta chains were listed by the study as associated with cytomegalovirus. A later analysis found that TCRs clustered in the first cohort also tended to co-occur in the roughly 120 validation repertoires, with 94% of cluster scores above 0. While some public TCRs were present in many individuals, most TCR sequences turned up only very rarely across donors.

The donors belonged to the validation cohort of about 130 subjects, which was separate from the approximately 700-subject first cohort. The TCR was taken from a woman between 18 and 29 years old in good health and CMV-seropositive. The V and J genes are TRBV7-8 and TRBJ2-1; 11 bases in between match TRBD2. What was sequenced was PBMCs. The sequenced DNA is TGTGCCAGCAGAGCGGGGACTAGCGGCTCCTACAATGAGCAGTTCTTC. The encoded protein is CASRAGTSGSYNEQFF.